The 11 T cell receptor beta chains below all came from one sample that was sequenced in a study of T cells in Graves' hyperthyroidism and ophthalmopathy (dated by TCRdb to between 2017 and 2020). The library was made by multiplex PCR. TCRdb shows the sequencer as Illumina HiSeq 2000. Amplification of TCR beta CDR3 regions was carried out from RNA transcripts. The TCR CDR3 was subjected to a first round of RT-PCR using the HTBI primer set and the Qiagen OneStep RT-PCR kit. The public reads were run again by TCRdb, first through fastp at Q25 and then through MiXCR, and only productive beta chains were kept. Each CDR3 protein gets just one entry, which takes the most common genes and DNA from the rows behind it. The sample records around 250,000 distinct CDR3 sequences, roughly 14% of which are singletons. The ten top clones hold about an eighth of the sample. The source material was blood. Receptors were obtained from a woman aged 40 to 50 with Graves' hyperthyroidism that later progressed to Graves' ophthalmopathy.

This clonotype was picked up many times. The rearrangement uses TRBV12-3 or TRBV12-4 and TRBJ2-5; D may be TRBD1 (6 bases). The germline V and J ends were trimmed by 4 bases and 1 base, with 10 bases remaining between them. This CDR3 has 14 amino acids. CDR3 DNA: TGTGCCAGCAGTTCTGGACAGATCCAAGAGACCCAGTACTTC. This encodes CASSSGQIQETQYF.

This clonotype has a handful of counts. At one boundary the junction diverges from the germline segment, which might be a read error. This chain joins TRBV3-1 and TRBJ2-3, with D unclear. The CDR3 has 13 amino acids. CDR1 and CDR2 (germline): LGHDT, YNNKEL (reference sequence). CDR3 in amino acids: CTSSQAGTDTQYF. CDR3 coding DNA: TGTACCAGCAGCCAAGCCGGCACAGATACGCAGTATTTT.

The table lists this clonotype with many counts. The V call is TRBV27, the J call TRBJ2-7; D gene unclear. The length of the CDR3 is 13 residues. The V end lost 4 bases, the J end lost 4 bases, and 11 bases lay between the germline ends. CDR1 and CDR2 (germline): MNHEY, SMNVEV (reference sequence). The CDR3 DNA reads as TGTGCCAGCAGTTGGGCCGAAAAGTACGAGCAGTACTTC. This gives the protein CASSWAEKYEQYF.

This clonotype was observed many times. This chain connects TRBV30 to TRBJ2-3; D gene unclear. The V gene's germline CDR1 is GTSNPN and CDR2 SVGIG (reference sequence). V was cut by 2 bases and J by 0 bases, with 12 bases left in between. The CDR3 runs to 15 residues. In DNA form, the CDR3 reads TGTGCCTGGAGTTCAGTAAGTCGAAGCACAGATACGCAGTATTTT. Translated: CAWSSVSRSTDTQYF.

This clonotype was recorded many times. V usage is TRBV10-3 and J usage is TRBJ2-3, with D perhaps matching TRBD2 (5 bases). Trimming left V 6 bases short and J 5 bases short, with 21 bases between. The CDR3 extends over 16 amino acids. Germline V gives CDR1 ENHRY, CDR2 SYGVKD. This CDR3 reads CAIRPGPGDMEDTQYF. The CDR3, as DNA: TGTGCCATCAGACCCGGCCCCGGGGATATGGAAGATACGCAGTATTTT.

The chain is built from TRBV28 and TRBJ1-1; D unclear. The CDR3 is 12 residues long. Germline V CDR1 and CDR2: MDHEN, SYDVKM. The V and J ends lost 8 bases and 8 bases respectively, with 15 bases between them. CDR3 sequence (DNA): TGTGCCAGCGTCCGGCAGGCCACCGAAGCTTTCTTT. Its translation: CASVRQATEAFF.

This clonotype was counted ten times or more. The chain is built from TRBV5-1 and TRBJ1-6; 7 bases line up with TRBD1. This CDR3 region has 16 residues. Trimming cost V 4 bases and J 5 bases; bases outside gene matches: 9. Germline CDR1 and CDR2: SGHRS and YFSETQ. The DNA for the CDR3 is TGCGCCAGCAGCCTCAGAACCGGGACAGATAATTCACCCCTCCACTTT. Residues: CASSLRTGTDNSPLHF.

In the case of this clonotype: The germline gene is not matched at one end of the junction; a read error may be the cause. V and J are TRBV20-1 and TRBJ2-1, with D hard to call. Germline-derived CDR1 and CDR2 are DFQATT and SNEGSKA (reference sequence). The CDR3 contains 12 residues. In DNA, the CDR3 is TGCAGTGCTAAAGGCGGCTACAAGGAGCAGTTCTTC. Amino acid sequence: CSAKGGYKEQFF.

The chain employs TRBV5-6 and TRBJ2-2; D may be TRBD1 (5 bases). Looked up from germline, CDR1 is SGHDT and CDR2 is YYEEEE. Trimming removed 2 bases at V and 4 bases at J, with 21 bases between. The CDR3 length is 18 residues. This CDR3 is CASSFQPLGRFFTGELFF. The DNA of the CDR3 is TGTGCCAGCAGCTTCCAACCCCTGGGGCGGTTCTTCACCGGGGAGCTGTTTTTT.

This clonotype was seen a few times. The CDR3 here is CASSGKGRNTEAFF. Here the CDR3 DNA reads TGTGCCAGCAGTGGGAAGGGGAGAAACACTGAAGCTTTCTTT. V usage is TRBV27 and J usage is TRBJ1-1, with a weak D call TRBD1 (5 bases). This CDR3 spans 14 amino acids. The V end was cut by 5 bases, the J end by 2 bases, with 12 bases between. CDR1 is MNHEY, CDR2 SMNVEV, per germline (reference sequence).

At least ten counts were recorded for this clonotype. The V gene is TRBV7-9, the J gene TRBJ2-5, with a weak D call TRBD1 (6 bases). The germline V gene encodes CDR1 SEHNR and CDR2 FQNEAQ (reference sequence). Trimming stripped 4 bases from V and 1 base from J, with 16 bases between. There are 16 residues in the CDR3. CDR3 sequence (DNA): TGTGCCAGCAGCTCAAGGCCGGTGGGGGCCCAAGAGACCCAGTACTTC. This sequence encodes CASSSRPVGAQETQYF.